This TCR beta chain was retrieved from a study of graft-versus-host responses after intestinal transplantation. Across the whole study: Transplantation in recipients was multivisceral, liver-intestinal, or isolated intestinal.

V lost 4 bases and J lost 4, with 10 bases in between. Germline CDR1 SQVTM, CDR2 ANQGSEA. CDR3 size: 12 residues. Profiled with immunoSEQ multiplex PCR; TCRdb holds only in-frame clones, not every one. The sample holds some 110,000 clones, more than 80% seen once. In this sample, this clone turned up once. Its cognate antigen is unknown. Sequenced material: unstimulated CD4+ T cells sorted from spleen or lymph node cells, taken before transplant. The receptor was derived from a human donor who was the organ donor for an intestinal transplant. The chain employs TRBV29-1 and TRBJ2-5; D not resolved. The DNA for the CDR3 is TGCAGCGTTGGGCACAATGGAGAGACCCAGTACTTC. This codes for CSVGHNGETQYF. Filled out from reference TRBV29-1 and TRBJ2-5, the complete variable domain reads SAVISQKPSRDICQRGTSLTIQCQVDSQVTMMFWYRQQPGQSLTLIATANQGSEATYESGFVIDKFPISRPNLTFSTLTVSNMSPEDSSIYLCSVGHNGETQYFGPGTRLLVL.